This T cell receptor beta chain was recorded in a study of shared clonotypes between healthy human individuals. Study observations and caveats: Tissues were not sampled, only blood, and their repertoires likely differ.

Generated by immunoSEQ multiplex PCR, the TCRdb table keeps only in-frame clones and is missing some. Seen here are over a million clones, just under 99% observed once, and the top ten hold approximately 0.38%. V shed 8 bases, J shed 4 bases, and the junction held 8 bases outside the gene matches. CDR1 SGHNT and CDR2 YYREEE come from the germline V gene (reference sequence). There are 14 residues in the CDR3. This clone was detected only once. Its antigen is not identified. Sequenced material: naive CD4+ T cells sorted from blood. Subset described: CD45RA+ positively selected. The source of this sequence is a man under 40 in good health. The chain carries TRBV5-4 and TRBJ2-2; 7 bases match TRBD2. DNA for the CDR3: TGTGCCAGTCGGGGGAGGGCCGGCACCGGGGAGCTGTTTTTT. Its translation: CASRGRAGTGELFF.